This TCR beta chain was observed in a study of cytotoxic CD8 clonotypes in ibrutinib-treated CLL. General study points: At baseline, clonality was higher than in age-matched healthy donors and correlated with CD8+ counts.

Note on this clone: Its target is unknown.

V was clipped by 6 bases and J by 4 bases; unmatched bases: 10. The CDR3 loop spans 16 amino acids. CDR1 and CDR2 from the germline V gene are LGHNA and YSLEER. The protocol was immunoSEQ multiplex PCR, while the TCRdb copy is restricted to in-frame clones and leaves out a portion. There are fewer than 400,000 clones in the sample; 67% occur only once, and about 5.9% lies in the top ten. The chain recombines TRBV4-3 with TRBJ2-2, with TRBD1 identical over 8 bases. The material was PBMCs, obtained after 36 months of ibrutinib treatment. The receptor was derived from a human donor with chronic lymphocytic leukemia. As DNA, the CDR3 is TGCGCCAGCAGTAAGGGCGGGACAGGAGTCACCGGGGAGCTGTTTTTT. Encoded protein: CASSKGGTGVTGELFF.